This T cell receptor (beta chain) was sequenced in a study of OX40 agonist ivuxolimab in advanced cancers. Sequencing was performed with immunoSEQ multiplex PCR; in TCRdb, only in-frame clones are kept and a portion is missing. The table shows about 22,000 clones, with 70% to 90% occurring only once. The material sequenced was CD4+ or CD8+ T cells sorted from blood, taken in a trial of the OX40 agonist ivuxolimab. This receptor was taken from an adult with an advanced solid tumor such as melanoma, head and neck, liver or kidney cancer.

The CDR3 spells CASSYFQGAGELFF. CDR3 in DNA: TGTGCCAGCAGTTACTTCCAGGGCGCCGGGGAGCTGTTTTTT. The chain carries TRBV6-5 and TRBJ2-2; TRBD1 might be the D (5 bases). Germline CDR1 and CDR2: MNHEY and SVGAGI. V lost 1 base to trimming and J lost 6 bases, with 9 bases between them. The CDR3 is 14 amino acids.